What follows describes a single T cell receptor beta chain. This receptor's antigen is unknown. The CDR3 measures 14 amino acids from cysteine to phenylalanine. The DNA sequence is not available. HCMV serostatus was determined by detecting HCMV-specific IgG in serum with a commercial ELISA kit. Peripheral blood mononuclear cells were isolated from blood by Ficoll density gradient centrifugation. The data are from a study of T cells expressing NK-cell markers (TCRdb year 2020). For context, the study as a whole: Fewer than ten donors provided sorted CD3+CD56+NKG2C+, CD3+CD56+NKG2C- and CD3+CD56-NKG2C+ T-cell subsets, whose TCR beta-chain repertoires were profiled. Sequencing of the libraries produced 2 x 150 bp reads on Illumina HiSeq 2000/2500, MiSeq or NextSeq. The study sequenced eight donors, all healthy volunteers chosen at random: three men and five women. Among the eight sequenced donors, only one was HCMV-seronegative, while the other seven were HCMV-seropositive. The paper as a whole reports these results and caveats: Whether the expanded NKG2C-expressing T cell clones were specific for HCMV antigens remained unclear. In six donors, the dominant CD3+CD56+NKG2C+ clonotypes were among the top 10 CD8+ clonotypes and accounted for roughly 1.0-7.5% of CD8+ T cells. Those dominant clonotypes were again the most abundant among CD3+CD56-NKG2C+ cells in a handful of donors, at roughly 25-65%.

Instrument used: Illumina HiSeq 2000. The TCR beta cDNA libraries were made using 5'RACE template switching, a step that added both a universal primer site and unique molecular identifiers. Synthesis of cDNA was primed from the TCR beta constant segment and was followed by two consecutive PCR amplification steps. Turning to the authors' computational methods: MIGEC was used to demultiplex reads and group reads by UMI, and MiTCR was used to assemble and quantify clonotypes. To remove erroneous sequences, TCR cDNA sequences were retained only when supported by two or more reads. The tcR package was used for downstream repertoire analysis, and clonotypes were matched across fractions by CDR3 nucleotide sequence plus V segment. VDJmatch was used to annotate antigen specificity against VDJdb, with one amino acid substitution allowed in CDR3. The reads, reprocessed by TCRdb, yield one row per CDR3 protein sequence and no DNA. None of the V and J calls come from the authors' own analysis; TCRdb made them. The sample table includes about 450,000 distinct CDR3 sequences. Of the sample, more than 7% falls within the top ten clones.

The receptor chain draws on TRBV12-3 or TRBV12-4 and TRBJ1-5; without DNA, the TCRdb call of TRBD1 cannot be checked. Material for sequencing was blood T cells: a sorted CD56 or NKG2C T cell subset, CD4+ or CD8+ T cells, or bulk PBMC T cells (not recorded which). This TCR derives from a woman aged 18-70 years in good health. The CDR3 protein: CASSFGQGNQPQHF.